A selection of T cell receptor beta chains follows, all from one sample in a study of radiation and T cells in renal cell carcinoma. The method was immunoSEQ multiplex PCR; TCRdb's version includes in-frame clones alone and lacks a portion of them. Here the sample spans roughly 130,000 clones, around nine tenths being singletons. This sample comprised blood, obtained from a patient whose treatment included radiotherapy and nephrectomy. These receptors came from an older woman with renal cell carcinoma. CDR3s include the opening cysteine and the closing phenylalanine or tryptophan. A D gene is named only where the DNA matches it firmly. A clone size is listed for some rows: how often the clone was seen (once, few, many), or a class if it is expanded.

>TRBV5-1|TRBJ1-1|few|.
CASSLKQGTEAFF
TGCGCCAGCAGCTTAAAACAGGGAACTGAAGCTTTCTTT
>TRBV5-1|TRBJ2-2|.|.
CASSLLTVGGNTGELFF
TGCGCCAGCAGCCTCTTGACTGTAGGCGGTAACACCGGGGAGCTGTTTTTT
>TRBV5-1|TRBJ1-2|.|TRBD1
CASRRDREVVGYTF
TGCGCCAGCAGGCGGGACAGGGAGGTAGTGGGCTACACCTTC
>TRBV19|TRBJ2-6|.|.
CASSSLSGANVLTF
TGTGCCAGTAGTTCCCTCTCTGGGGCCAACGTCCTGACTTTC
>TRBV11-3|TRBJ2-4|.|TRBD2
CASSQGLAGNIQYF
TGTGCCAGCAGCCAGGGACTAGCAGGAAACATTCAGTACTTC
>TRBV7-8|TRBJ1-5|.|.
CASSLNLGIQPQHF
TGTGCCAGCAGCTTAAATCTGGGAATTCAGCCCCAGCATTTT
>TRBV7-9|TRBJ2-7|.|.
CASSSPRHSSYEQYF
TGTGCCAGCAGCTCTCCCCGACATTCCTCCTACGAGCAGTACTTC
>TRBV7-8|TRBJ1-6|once|TRBD1
CASSYGTAPSSYNSPLHF
TGTGCCAGCAGCTATGGGACAGCCCCGAGCTCCTATAATTCACCCCTCCACTTT
>TRBV7-8|TRBJ2-1|.|.
CASSLAGGEQFF
TGTGCCAGCAGCTTAGCTGGAGGAGAGCAGTTCTTC
>TRBV5-1|TRBJ2-2|.|.
CASKPGAGTGELFF
TGCGCCAGCAAGCCGGGGGCGGGTACCGGGGAGCTGTTTTTT
>TRBV6-5|TRBJ1-1|.|.
CASSDQGGGTEAFF
TGTGCCAGCAGTGATCAGGGAGGGGGCACTGAAGCTTTCTTT
>TRBV5-1|TRBJ2-2|.|TRBD2
CASSSGLAGNTGELFF
TGCGCCAGCAGTTCGGGACTAGCGGGGAACACCGGGGAGCTGTTTTTT
>TRBV5-1|TRBJ2-3|once|TRBD2
CASSFRSGGATDTQYF
TGCGCCAGCAGCTTCAGGAGCGGGGGGGCCACAGATACGCAGTATTTT
>TRBV9|TRBJ2-1|.|TRBD2
CASSFTPGGLARNEQFF
TGTGCCAGCAGCTTCACCCCCGGGGGACTAGCCCGCAATGAGCAGTTCTTC
>TRBV5-1|TRBJ2-1|.|TRBD2
CASSFPAGGYNEQFF
TGCGCCAGCAGCTTCCCAGCGGGGGGGTACAATGAGCAGTTCTTC
>TRBV6-5|TRBJ1-1|.|.
CASSPRVGGTEAFF
TGTGCCAGCAGCCCTCGGGTGGGGGGGACTGAAGCTTTCTTT
>TRBV30|TRBJ2-7|once|.
CAWSEASRGHEQYF
TGTGCCTGGAGTGAAGCGTCGAGGGGACACGAGCAGTACTTC
>TRBV28|TRBJ1-6|.|TRBD1
CASSYRGRNSPLHF
TGTGCCAGCAGCTACAGGGGACGGAATTCACCCCTCCACTTT
>TRBV5-1|TRBJ2-7|.|.
CASSFRSSYEQYF
TGCGCCAGCAGCTTCCGGAGCTCCTACGAGCAGTACTTC
>TRBV6-6|TRBJ1-2|.|.
CASSYSWGGNGYTF
TGTGCCAGCAGTTACTCGTGGGGGGGGAATGGCTACACCTTC
>TRBV19|TRBJ1-6|few|.
CASSIRQAVNSPLHF
TGTGCCAGTAGTATTAGACAGGCGGTTAATTCACCCCTCCACTTT
>TRBV7-3|TRBJ2-1|.|.
CASSWGGVDNEQFF
TGTGCCAGCAGCTGGGGTGGCGTGGACAATGAGCAGTTCTTC
>TRBV6-5|TRBJ2-2|.|.
CASSYSQGIGTGELFF
TGTGCCAGCAGTTACTCTCAGGGAATAGGCACCGGGGAGCTGTTTTTT
>TRBV10-3|TRBJ2-2|.|.
CAISEMVTGGELFF
TGTGCCATCAGTGAGATGGTGACAGGTGGGGAGCTGTTTTTT
>TRBV5-1|TRBJ2-7|.|TRBD2
CASRSEGRGVEQYF
TGCGCCAGCAGATCGGAGGGGCGGGGGGTCGAGCAGTACTTC
>TRBV9|TRBJ1-1|.|.
CASSAFPRQPMNTEAFF
TGTGCCAGCAGCGCGTTCCCGCGACAGCCCATGAACACTGAAGCTTTCTTT
>TRBV28|TRBJ1-1|.|.
CASRGPSGVEAFF
TGTGCCAGCAGAGGTCCCTCAGGAGTTGAAGCTTTCTTT
>TRBV9|TRBJ2-2|.|.
CASSVQGNTGELFF
TGTGCCAGCAGCGTTCAGGGGAACACCGGGGAGCTGTTTTTT
>TRBV28|TRBJ1-2|.|.
CASRGSGGGYTF
TGTGCCAGCAGGGGATCGGGGGGTGGCTACACCTTC
>TRBV30|TRBJ2-7|.|.
CAWSVGGLGSYEQYF
TGTGCCTGGAGTGTAGGGGGGCTTGGGAGCTACGAGCAGTACTTC
>TRBV5-4|TRBJ1-5|.|.
CASSVGGSTNQPQHF
TGTGCCAGCAGCGTAGGGGGTTCTACTAATCAGCCCCAGCATTTT
>TRBV6-1|TRBJ2-7|.|TRBD1
CASRTTGSSYEQYF
TGTGCCAGCAGGACGACAGGGAGCTCCTACGAGCAGTACTTC
>TRBV4-1|TRBJ1-1|.|TRBD1
CASSQGGQWNTEAFF
TGCGCCAGCAGCCAAGGGGGACAGTGGAACACTGAAGCTTTCTTT
>TRBV7-2|TRBJ2-5|.|.
CASSLVPETQYF
TGTGCCAGCAGCTTAGTGCCTGAGACCCAGTACTTC
>TRBV29-1|TRBJ2-7|.|.
CSVEAGSYEQYF
TGCAGCGTTGAGGCAGGCTCCTACGAGCAGTACTTC
>TRBV7-8|TRBJ1-5|.|.
CASSLGTFYSNQPQHF
TGTGCCAGCAGCTTAGGGACGTTTTATAGCAATCAGCCCCAGCATTTT
>TRBV7-2|TRBJ2-7|few|.
CASSASLLSSYEQYF
TGTGCCAGCAGCGCCTCACTTCTTAGCTCCTACGAGCAGTACTTC
>TRBV11-2|TRBJ1-2|once|.
CASSLEVPAPYGYTF
TGTGCCAGCAGCTTAGAAGTACCGGCCCCCTATGGCTACACCTTC
>TRBV6-5|TRBJ2-3|.|.
CASSYGTDTQYF
TGTGCCAGCAGTTACGGCACAGATACGCAGTATTTT
>TRBV27|TRBJ1-1|.|.
CASSFLREGRRNTEAFF
TGTGCCAGCAGTTTTCTACGGGAGGGGCGCAGGAACACTGAAGCTTTCTTT
>TRBV6-1|TRBJ2-3|.|TRBD2
CASSERFGGGSTDTQYF
TGTGCCAGCAGTGAAAGGTTTGGGGGGGGTAGCACAGATACGCAGTATTTT
>TRBV28|TRBJ2-1|.|TRBD2
CASSWRDRVLAGENEQFF
TGTGCCAGCAGTTGGAGGGACAGGGTACTAGCGGGGGAAAATGAGCAGTTCTTC
>TRBV19|TRBJ1-2|.|.
CASQGANYGYTF
TGTGCCAGCCAGGGAGCTAACTATGGCTACACCTTC
>TRBV5-1|TRBJ2-7|.|.
CASSLGWVYEQYF
TGCGCCAGCAGCCTTGGTTGGGTCTACGAGCAGTACTTC
>TRBV5-4|TRBJ2-3|once|TRBD2
CASSLGLAGGLSDTQYF
TGTGCCAGCAGCTTAGGACTAGCGGGGGGGCTCTCAGATACGCAGTATTTT
>TRBV30|TRBJ2-7|.|TRBD1
CAWAGQGVHEQYF
TGTGCCTGGGCGGGACAGGGTGTCCACGAGCAGTACTTC